This T cell receptor beta chain stems from a study of blood T cell repertoires in COVID-19. In Seattle, patients joined the study during active infection and were tracked longitudinally. In the source study's methods: Amplification with reference gene primers provided the estimates of nucleated cell counts. TCRdb keeps only in-frame clones here, not all; method: immunoSEQ multiplex PCR. V and J calls and clone size follow that table, whereas D and trimming were derived from the DNA. This sample has roughly 320,000 clones; approximately 90% occur once, and the top ten carry approximately 6.5%. In germline, CDR1 is MNHEY, CDR2 SMNVEV (reference sequence). V was trimmed by 4 bases and J by 4 bases, leaving 10 bases between them. There are 13 residues in the CDR3.

The sequencing input was peripheral blood. The clonotype originates from a woman in her forties or fifties with COVID-19, enrolled during active disease. J is TRBJ1-1 and V is TRBV27; D unclear. The CDR3 nucleotides read TGTGCCAGCAGTTACGAGGTCACCACTGAAGCTTTCTTT. It codes for CASSYEVTTEAFF.